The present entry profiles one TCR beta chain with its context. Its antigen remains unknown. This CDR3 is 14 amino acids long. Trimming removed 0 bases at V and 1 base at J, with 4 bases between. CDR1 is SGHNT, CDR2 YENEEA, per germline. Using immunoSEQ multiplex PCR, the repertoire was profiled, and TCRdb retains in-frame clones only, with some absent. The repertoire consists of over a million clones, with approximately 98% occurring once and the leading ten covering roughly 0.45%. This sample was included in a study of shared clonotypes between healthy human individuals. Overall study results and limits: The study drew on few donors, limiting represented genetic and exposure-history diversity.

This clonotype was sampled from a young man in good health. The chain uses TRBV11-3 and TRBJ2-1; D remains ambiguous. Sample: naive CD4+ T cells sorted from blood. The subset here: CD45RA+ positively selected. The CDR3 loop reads CASSLDRSYNEQFF. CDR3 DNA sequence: TGTGCCAGCAGCTTAGATCGATCCTACAATGAGCAGTTCTTC.